The source of this T cell receptor beta chain is a study of T cells in tumors after PD-1 blockade. Study-level background: Patients received pembrolizumab 200 mg every 3 weeks or cemiplimab 350 mg every 2 weeks. During anti-PD-1 treatment, some patients continued daily vismodegib 150 mg.

Measured with immunoSEQ multiplex PCR; TCRdb has only the in-frame clones, and not every one. The sample carries around 60,000 clones, roughly 77% recorded once. V dropped 4 bases and J dropped 2; count of bases not matched to a gene: 2. The V gene's germline CDR1 is LNHDA and CDR2 SQIVND (reference sequence). The CDR3 spans 14 residues. The source is a human donor with basal cell carcinoma. The sample here was PBMCs, taken before anti-PD-1 treatment. The chain combines TRBV19 with TRBJ2-1, with TRBD1 matching over 7 bases. CDR3 coding DNA: TGTGCCAGTAGTACCGGGACAGCCTACAATGAGCAGTTCTTC. It codes for CASSTGTAYNEQFF.